These T cell receptor beta chains were read from a single sample in a study of shared clonotypes between healthy human individuals. The table came from immunoSEQ multiplex PCR; TCRdb's copy has only in-frame clones and leaves some out. This sample has 180,000 or so clones, with around 93% found just once. The sequenced material came from naive CD4+ T cells sorted from blood. These TCRs come from a woman under 40 in good health. CDR3s include the opening cysteine and the closing phenylalanine or tryptophan.

j_gene | v_gene | CDR3aa
TRBJ2-7 | TRBV7-9 | CASSQGSSYEQYF
- | TRBV27 | CASSLRLAGTYEQYF
TRBJ1-5 | TRBV6-6 | CASSSGLDQPQHF
TRBJ1-5 | TRBV20-1 | CSAIEGEPQHF
TRBJ1-5 | TRBV28 | CASSSGTDFSNQPQHF
TRBJ2-5 | TRBV19 | CASSTLAGGETQYF
TRBJ2-2 | TRBV6-5 | CASRTTGNTGELFF
TRBJ1-4 | TRBV19 | CASRRSQENEKLFF
- | TRBV7-2 | CASSLSLANNEQYF
TRBJ1-5 | TRBV19 | CASTDLRGGAKGQPQHF
TRBJ1-2 | TRBV5-1 | CASSLDISPGYGYTF
TRBJ2-1 | TRBV19 | CASSVTGLGYNEQFF
TRBJ1-1 | TRBV6-5 | CASSYLPGQGLAFF
TRBJ1-2 | TRBV10-2 | CASTGGSNYGYTF
TRBJ2-7 | TRBV18 | CASSPAPWRQGAYEQYF